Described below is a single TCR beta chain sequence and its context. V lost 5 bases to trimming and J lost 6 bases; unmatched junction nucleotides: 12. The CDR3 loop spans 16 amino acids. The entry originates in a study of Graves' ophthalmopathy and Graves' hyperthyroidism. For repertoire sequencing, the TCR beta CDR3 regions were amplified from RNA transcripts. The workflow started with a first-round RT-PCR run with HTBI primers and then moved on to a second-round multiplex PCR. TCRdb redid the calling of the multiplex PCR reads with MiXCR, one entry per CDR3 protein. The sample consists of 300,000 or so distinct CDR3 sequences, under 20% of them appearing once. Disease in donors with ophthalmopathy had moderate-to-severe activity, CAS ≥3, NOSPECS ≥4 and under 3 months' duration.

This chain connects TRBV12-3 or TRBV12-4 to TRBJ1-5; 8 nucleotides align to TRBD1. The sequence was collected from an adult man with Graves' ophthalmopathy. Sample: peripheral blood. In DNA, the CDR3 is TGTGCCAGCAGTCCAGGGGGCTCGATACGACTTCAGCCCCAGCATTTT. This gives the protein CASSPGGSIRLQPQHF.